The T cell receptor (beta chain) under discussion was sequenced for a study of T cell repertoires in cytomegalovirus infection. TCRdb re-called the reads through MiXCR, storing one row per CDR3 protein. The table includes tens of thousands of distinct CDR3 sequences, 45% to 50% detected once. Germline assignment: CDR1 SGHRS and CDR2 YFSETQ. The length of the CDR3 is 17 residues. The V end lost 0 bases, the J end lost 5 bases, and 20 bases lay between the germline ends. As for this clonotype: Its antigen is unidentified.

The V and J genes are TRBV5-1 and TRBJ1-2; tentatively, D is TRBD1 (6 bases). The sequence derives from a human donor in good health (CMV status not recorded). Some clones in this sample may be carry-over from other donors' samples. Sequencing was performed on CD8+ T cells from cultured PBMCs, taken from culture after CMV antigen stimulation. This chain's CDR3 is CASSLAPGESFKYGYTF. CDR3 bases: TGCGCCAGCAGCTTGGCGCCAGGGGAATCATTTAAGTATGGCTACACCTTC.